These 30 T cell receptor beta chains share one sample of origin, sequenced in a study of response to subunit inactivated influenza vaccine (dated 2018 in TCRdb). Library preparation used RT-PCR. The instrument given in TCRdb is Illumina HiSeq 2500. TCRdb trimmed the raw reads at Q25, called clones with MiXCR and kept productive beta chains. Rows merge per CDR3 protein into single entries with the most common DNA and genes. The sample table contains some 850,000 distinct CDR3 sequences; only one count was recorded for 15% to 20% of them. The biggest ten clones account for approximately 11% of the sample. This specimen was PBMCs from blood, taken about 5 days after vaccination. The receptors here all came from a man aged 45-65 years who received an inactivated influenza vaccine. Donor details come from another sample of the same person, matched by shared clones.

J is TRBJ1-2 and V is TRBV5-1; D unclear. The CDR3 loop spans 12 amino acids. The germline CDR1 and CDR2 sequences are SGHRS and YFSETQ. Trimming removed 5 bases from V and 5 bases from J, with 10 bases in between. As DNA, the CDR3 is TGCGCCAGCAGGGAGGGTTTGTATGGCTACACCTTC. As protein: CASREGLYGYTF.

The chain joins TRBV20-1 to TRBJ2-3, with TRBD2 matching 10 bases. Germline values: CDR1 DFQATT, CDR2 SNEGSKA (reference sequence). The CDR3 consists of 14 residues. The ends lost 5 bases at V and 4 bases at J; junction bases unmatched: 6. The chain's CDR3 is CSAGDTSGADTQYF. The CDR3 region has the DNA TGCAGTGCTGGCGACACTAGCGGGGCAGATACGCAGTATTTT.

The V gene is TRBV29-1, the J gene TRBJ2-7; D remains unclear. Trimming cost V 4 bases and J 5 bases, with 9 bases left between them. The length of the CDR3 is 11 residues. Germline values: CDR1 SQVTM, CDR2 ANQGSEA. CDR3 sequence reads: CSVGTVHEQYF. The CDR3, as DNA: TGCAGCGTTGGCACTGTCCACGAGCAGTACTTC.

This clonotype was counted between two and nine times. The J gene is TRBJ2-1, the V gene TRBV6-5; no reliable D call. The CDR3 contains 13 residues. The germline V gene has CDR1 MNHEY and CDR2 SVGAGI. The V end lost 4 bases, the J end lost 6 bases, and 10 bases lay between the germline ends. As DNA, the CDR3 is TGTGCCAGCAGTTCCACTCAGTTCAATGAGCAGTTCTTC. It translates to CASSSTQFNEQFF.

A few counts support this clonotype. The chain recombines TRBV12-3 or TRBV12-4 with TRBJ1-2; a weak D match, TRBD1 (6 bases). Trimming removed 5 bases from V and 4 bases from J, with 14 bases in between. This CDR3 spans 14 amino acids. CDR3 amino acids: CASSLRGDPYGYTF. The CDR3 bases are TGTGCCAGCAGTCTCAGGGGCGACCCCTATGGCTACACCTTC.

This clonotype was detected ten times or more. The chain employs TRBV11-2 and TRBJ2-3; 7 nucleotides align to TRBD2. In germline, CDR1 is SGHAT, CDR2 FQNNGV. Trimming removed 3 bases from V and 3 bases from J; junction bases left unmatched: 9. The length of the CDR3 is 16 residues. The CDR3 sequence is CASSLASGTTTDTQYF. CDR3 in DNA: TGTGCCAGCAGCTTGGCTAGCGGTACCACGACAGATACGCAGTATTTT.

This clonotype showed up just a few times. The rearrangement uses TRBV6-1 and TRBJ1-2, with TRBD1 as a possible D gene (5 bases). Germline CDR1 MNHNS, CDR2 SASEGT. This CDR3 is 15 amino acids long. V was clipped by 4 bases and J by 8 bases, with 20 bases between them. The CDR3 nucleotides are TGTGCCAGCAGTGCCCAGGACGGGACCTTTGGGGGCTACACCTTC. Residues: CASSAQDGTFGGYTF.

This clonotype appeared many times. CDR3 sequence reads: CASSLGLGQNEQFF. The DNA of the CDR3 is TGTGCCAGCAGTTTAGGGTTAGGCCAGAATGAGCAGTTCTTC. The chain employs TRBV12-3 or TRBV12-4 and TRBJ2-1, with unresolved D. The CDR3 covers 14 residues. V was trimmed by 1 base and J by 7 bases, leaving 11 bases between them.

This clonotype was observed at least ten times. The CDR3: CASSLPGDNSPLHF. The CDR3 DNA follows: TGTGCCAGCAGTTTACCCGGAGATAATTCACCCCTCCACTTT. This rearrangement joins TRBV12-3 or TRBV12-4 to TRBJ1-6; no clear D gene. This CDR3 spans 14 amino acids. V gave up 2 bases and J gave up 5 bases, with 7 bases separating them.

CDR3 region: CASSLRTGGFLSLHF. The CDR3 DNA follows: TGTGCCAGCAGTCTCCGGACAGGGGGCTTTTTGTCCCTCCACTTT. The chain links TRBV12-3 or TRBV12-4 to TRBJ1-6, with 11 bases fitting TRBD1. Trimming removed 5 bases from V and 14 bases from J; junction bases left unmatched: 11. The CDR3 has 15 residues.

The chain carries TRBV30 and TRBJ2-5; 9 bases match TRBD2. This CDR3 contains 15 residues. The V gene's germline CDR1 is GTSNPN and CDR2 SVGIG (reference sequence). The V segment lost 2 bases and the J segment 5 bases; nucleotides outside the gene matches: 9. This CDR3 reads CAWSWGTSSFETQYF. CDR3 sequence (DNA): TGTGCCTGGAGTTGGGGGACTAGCTCGTTCGAGACCCAGTACTTC.

This clonotype was detected a few times. The chain is built from TRBV4-2 and TRBJ2-1; no reliable D call. The CDR3 totals 16 residues. V lost 0 bases and J 2 bases, leaving 11 bases between the germline ends. From germline, CDR1 is LGHNA and CDR2 YNFKEQ. CDR3 amino acids: CASSQDWLGTYNEQFF. CDR3 nucleotide sequence: TGTGCCAGCAGCCAAGATTGGCTGGGAACCTACAATGAGCAGTTCTTC.

The gene calls are TRBV5-6 and TRBJ2-5; D remains ambiguous. Trimming left V 1 base short and J 5 bases short, with 6 bases between. The CDR3 is 12 residues long. Germline CDR1 is SGHDT and CDR2 is YYEEEE. The CDR3 sequence: CASSLQIETQYF. The CDR3 bases are TGTGCCAGCAGCTTGCAAATCGAGACCCAGTACTTC. Supplemented by reference TRBV5-6 and TRBJ2-5, the full variable domain reads DAGVTQSPTHLIKTRGQQVTLRCSPKSGHDTVSWYQQALGQGPQFIFQYYEEEERQRGNFPDRFSGHQFPNYSSELNVNALLLGDSALYLCASSLQIETQYFGPGTRLLVL.

This clonotype has only a few counts. The chain joins TRBV28 to TRBJ2-7, with unresolved D. The germline V gene encodes CDR1 MDHEN and CDR2 SYDVKM. This CDR3 contains 13 residues. With 6 bases removed from V and 7 bases from J, the gap between germline ends came to 16 bases. This CDR3 reads CASRTQQSREQYF. The CDR3 region has the DNA TGTGCCAGCAGAACCCAGCAAAGTCGGGAGCAGTACTTC.

J is TRBJ2-2 and V is TRBV28; D is perhaps TRBD1 or TRBD2 (6 bases each). In germline, CDR1 is MDHEN, CDR2 SYDVKM. CDR3 size: 16 residues. Trimming cost V 4 bases and J 7 bases, with 19 bases left between them. The DNA for the CDR3 is TGTGCCAGCAGTTCAATAGGAGGGGGGCGTAGCGGGGAGCTGTTTTTT. Amino acid sequence: CASSSIGGGRSGELFF.

This clonotype was seen at least ten times. The chain carries TRBV12-3 or TRBV12-4 and TRBJ2-1, with a tentative D call TRBD2 (5 bases). The V end lost 1 base, the J end lost 2 bases, and 12 bases lay between the germline ends. The CDR3 covers 16 residues. In DNA form, the CDR3 reads TGTGCCAGCAGTTTAGGGACGGGGATCCCCTACAATGAGCAGTTCTTC. Translating gives CASSLGTGIPYNEQFF.

The V and J genes are TRBV4-3 and TRBJ2-1; D is unresolved. V dropped 0 bases and J dropped 7 bases, with 13 bases sitting between them. The CDR3 consists of 15 residues. The germline V gene has CDR1 LGHNA and CDR2 YSLEER. The CDR3 loop is CASSQDLMVSNEQFF. The CDR3 bases are TGCGCCAGCAGCCAAGATCTAATGGTCTCAAATGAGCAGTTCTTC.

V and J are TRBV4-3 and TRBJ1-2; TRBD1 matches 7 bases. This CDR3 contains 16 residues. In germline, CDR1 is LGHNA, CDR2 YSLEER. J was trimmed by 4 bases and V by 0 bases; bases with no gene match: 8. The CDR3 DNA follows: TGCGCCAGCAGCCAAGATGTCGGGTCAGGGGGCTATGGCTACACCTTC. This gives the protein CASSQDVGSGGYGYTF.

This rearrangement joins TRBV6-2 or TRBV6-3 to TRBJ1-2; D unclear. V dropped 8 bases and J dropped 4 bases, with 14 bases sitting between them. The germline gives CDR1 MNHEY, CDR2 SVGEGT. The CDR3 is 13 amino acids. The CDR3: CASSGILGYGYTF. CDR3 sequence (DNA): TGTGCCAGCTCGGGAATCCTGGGCTATGGCTACACCTTC.

The chain carries TRBV10-3 and TRBJ2-1; D is unclear. Trimming left V 0 bases short and J 8 bases short, with 8 bases between. This CDR3 has 13 amino acids. The germline V gene has CDR1 ENHRY and CDR2 SYGVKD. Here the CDR3 DNA reads TGTGCCATCAGTGAGTCGAGACGGGATGAGCAGTTCTTC. Encoded protein: CAISESRRDEQFF.

This clonotype was counted between two and nine times. The chain is built from TRBV9 and TRBJ2-2; no clear D. V lost 0 bases and J 4 bases, leaving 13 bases between the germline ends. The CDR3 extends over 16 amino acids. The germline V gene encodes CDR1 SGDLS and CDR2 YYNGEE. The CDR3 region is CASSVGPFPRTGELFF. In nucleotides, the CDR3 is TGTGCCAGCAGCGTAGGACCCTTTCCCCGCACCGGGGAGCTGTTTTTT.

Comment on this clonotype: One junction end does not reproduce the germline sequence, and a read error may be involved. The chain links TRBV12-3 or TRBV12-4 to TRBJ2-1; maybe TRBD2 (6 bases). CDR3 length equals 12 residues. The DNA for the CDR3 is TGTGCCGGCAGTTTTTTATCCGGGAGTCAGTTCTTC. Translated: CAGSFLSGSQFF.

The gene calls are TRBV4-2 and TRBJ2-1; no firm D call. CDR1 and CDR2 (germline): LGHNA, YNFKEQ. Trimming pared 1 base from V and 7 bases from J, leaving 11 bases between. The CDR3 loop spans 14 amino acids. CDR3 region: CASSQAGGGNEQFF. As DNA, the CDR3 is TGTGCCAGCAGCCAAGCGGGTGGTGGTAATGAGCAGTTCTTC.

The chain combines TRBV3-1 with TRBJ2-1; 7 nucleotides align to TRBD1. The length of the CDR3 is 17 residues. The germline gives CDR1 LGHDT, CDR2 YNNKEL (reference sequence). J gave up 7 bases and V 3 bases, and 15 bases lay outside the gene matches. CDR3 nucleotides: TGTGCCAGCAGCCATGACCCGGAGACAGGGTTCGAGAATGAGCAGTTCTTC. Amino acid sequence: CASSHDPETGFENEQFF.

A few counts support this clonotype. The CDR3 region is CASSLAEGSNNQPQHF. The CDR3 nucleotides are TGTGCCAGCAGCTTAGCGGAAGGGTCTAACAATCAGCCCCAGCATTTT. The chain combines TRBV7-2 with TRBJ1-5; unclear D gene. V lost 0 bases, J lost 3 bases, and 12 bases lay in between. The germline V gene encodes CDR1 SGHTA and CDR2 FQGNSA. This CDR3 contains 16 residues.

At least ten counts were recorded for this clonotype. The chain links TRBV12-3 or TRBV12-4 to TRBJ2-1, with D possibly being TRBD2 (8 bases). The CDR3 spans 15 residues. V gave up 6 bases and J gave up 14 bases, with 26 bases separating them. The CDR3 region is CASSSSGLAGRGEFF. In DNA, the CDR3 is TGTGCCAGCAGCTCCTCGGGGCTAGCGGGCAGGGGGGAGTTCTTC.

In this sample, this clonotype turned up a few times. This rearrangement joins TRBV28 to TRBJ2-5; tentative D call: TRBD1 (6 bases). Germline assignment: CDR1 MDHEN and CDR2 SYDVKM. V lost 3 bases and J lost 1, with 12 bases in between. The CDR3 has 15 residues. The chain's CDR3 is CASSFGWTAQETQYF. CDR3 DNA: TGTGCCAGCAGTTTTGGGTGGACAGCCCAAGAGACCCAGTACTTC. Looking up the rest from reference TRBV28 and TRBJ2-5 gives the full variable domain: DVKVTQSSRYLVKRTGEKVFLECVQDMDHENMFWYRQDPGLGLRLIYFSYDVKMKEKGDIPEGYSVSREKKERFSLILESASTNQTSMYLCASSFGWTAQETQYFGPGTRLLVL.

This clonotype occurred many times. The chain is built from TRBV28 and TRBJ2-1; 7 nucleotides align to TRBD1. The V and J ends lost 5 bases and 3 bases, in that order; junction bases with no gene match: 7. The CDR3 contains 15 residues. Germline CDR1 reads MDHEN; CDR2 reads SYDVKM. The CDR3 sequence: CASSPSTGYYNEQFF. The CDR3 DNA sequence: TGTGCCAGCAGTCCATCGACAGGGTACTACAATGAGCAGTTCTTC.

This clonotype was counted only a few times. The V call is TRBV5-4, the J call TRBJ2-7; D is perhaps TRBD1 or TRBD2 (8 bases each). V dropped 2 bases and J dropped 2 bases, with 14 bases sitting between them. From germline, CDR1 is SGHNT and CDR2 YYREEE (reference sequence). This CDR3 is 15 amino acids long. The CDR3 is CASSFGGDRTYEQYF. DNA for the CDR3: TGTGCCAGCAGCTTCGGGGGGGACAGGACCTACGAGCAGTACTTC.

V is TRBV20-1 and J is TRBJ2-7, with 8 bases fitting TRBD2. Unmatched junction bases numbered 7, after V lost 4 bases and J lost 2 bases. The length of the CDR3 is 14 residues. Germline V lookup: CDR1 DFQATT, CDR2 SNEGSKA (reference sequence). CDR3 nucleotides: TGCAGTGCTACCAGGACTAGCCGAGCCTACGAGCAGTACTTC. Translated: CSATRTSRAYEQYF.